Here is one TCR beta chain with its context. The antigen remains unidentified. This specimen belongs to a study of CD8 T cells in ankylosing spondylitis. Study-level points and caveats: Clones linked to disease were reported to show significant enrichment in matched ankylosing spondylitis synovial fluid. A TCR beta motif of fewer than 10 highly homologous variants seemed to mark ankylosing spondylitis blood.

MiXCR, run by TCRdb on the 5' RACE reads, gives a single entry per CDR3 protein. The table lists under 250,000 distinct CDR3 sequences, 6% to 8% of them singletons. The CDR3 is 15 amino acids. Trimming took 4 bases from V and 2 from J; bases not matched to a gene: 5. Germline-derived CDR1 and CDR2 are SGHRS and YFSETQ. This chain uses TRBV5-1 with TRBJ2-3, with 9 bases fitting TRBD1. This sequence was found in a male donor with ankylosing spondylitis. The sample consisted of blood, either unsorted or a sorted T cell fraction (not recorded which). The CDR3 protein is CASSPRDRVTDTQYF. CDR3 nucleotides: TGCGCCAGCAGCCCCCGGGACAGGGTCACAGATACGCAGTATTTT.